This T cell receptor beta chain was observed in a study of blood T cell repertoires in COVID-19. About the research overall: PBMCs, B-cell-depleted T cells, or T cells were the source of the cDNA or gDNA that made up the material.

V lost 1 base to trimming and J lost 5 bases; unmatched junction nucleotides: 6. Looked up from germline, CDR1 is MGHRA and CDR2 is YSYEKL. The CDR3 loop spans 16 amino acids. In the original processing: From reference gene primer amplification, estimates of nucleated cell counts were derived. Only in-frame clones appear in the TCRdb table, and some are missing; sequencing was by immunoSEQ multiplex PCR. V and J calls plus clone size are reproduced from that table; the DNA served to infer D and trimming. Among about 310,000 clones listed, approximately 90% were seen once. Membership in each cohort depended on participant-reported clinical history. This clone was recorded at least ten times.

The chain links TRBV4-1 to TRBJ2-2; 8 nucleotides align to TRBD2. Input material: PBMCs or T cells enriched from blood (not recorded which). The clonotype comes from a woman under 30 who had recovered from COVID-19. For the CDR3, the DNA is TGCGCCAGCAGCCAAGGGGGACTAGGGGGGACCGGGGAGCTGTTTTTT. As protein: CASSQGGLGGTGELFF.